Below, 11 T cell receptor beta chains from the same sample are listed, as sequenced in a study of shared clonotypes between healthy human individuals. Measured with immunoSEQ multiplex PCR; TCRdb has only the in-frame clones, and not every one. Here the sample spans about 990,000 clones, around 82% being singletons. Source material: memory CD4+ T cells from PBMCs. The subset denotes: CD45RA-negative fraction. The receptors here all came from a man between 18 and 29 years old in good health. Some clones in this sample may be carry-over from other donors' samples.

This clone was counted only a few times. The J gene is TRBJ2-3, the V gene TRBV25-1; 7 bases agree with TRBD1. The CDR3 has 17 amino acids. Germline-derived CDR1 and CDR2 are MGHDK and SYGVNS. The junction had 12 bases not matched to a gene; V was cut back by 4 bases and J by 2 bases. The CDR3, as DNA: TGTGCCAGCAGTGCCGGAACGAGGGGGCCTTCCACAGATACGCAGTATTTT. Amino acids: CASSAGTRGPSTDTQYF.

A single count supports this clone. This chain uses TRBV28 with TRBJ2-7; no clear D gene. The CDR3 is 14 amino acids. The germline V and J ends were trimmed by 4 bases and 0 bases, with 10 bases remaining between them. From germline, CDR1 is MDHEN and CDR2 SYDVKM. In DNA, the CDR3 is TGTGCCAGCAGTTCCCACTGGAGCTCCTACGAGCAGTACTTC. The encoded protein is CASSSHWSSYEQYF. Combining the CDR3 with reference TRBV28 and TRBJ2-7 gives the whole variable domain DVKVTQSSRYLVKRTGEKVFLECVQDMDHENMFWYRQDPGLGLRLIYFSYDVKMKEKGDIPEGYSVSREKKERFSLILESASTNQTSMYLCASSSHWSSYEQYFGPGTRLTVT.

CDR3 nucleotides: TGCAGCGTCCTAGGGAATGAGCAGTTCTTC. This translates into CSVLGNEQFF. The V and J genes are TRBV29-1 and TRBJ2-1; D uncertain. Germline CDR1 SQVTM, CDR2 ANQGSEA. This CDR3 comprises 10 residues. Trimming shortened V by 6 bases and J by 7 bases, and 7 bases separated the two germline ends.

The CDR3 protein is CASSLDVGFTYEQYF. The CDR3 nucleotides are TGTGCCAGCAGCTTAGATGTTGGGTTCACCTACGAGCAGTACTTC. The chain uses TRBV7-9 and TRBJ2-7; no firm D call. The CDR3 runs 15 residues. Trimming left V 1 base short and J 2 bases short, with 12 bases between. CDR1 SEHNR and CDR2 FQNEAQ come from the germline V gene (reference sequence).

V gene TRBV5-1 combines with J gene TRBJ1-1, with D possibly being TRBD1 (5 bases). The length of the CDR3 is 17 residues. V lost 2 bases, J lost 3 bases, and 20 bases lay in between. Germline V gene data show CDR1 as SGHRS and CDR2 as YFSETQ. CDR3 protein: CASSFGLVRGLDTEAFF. Written as DNA, the CDR3 is TGCGCCAGCAGCTTTGGACTTGTAAGGGGTTTAGACACTGAAGCTTTCTTT.

V is TRBV28 and J is TRBJ1-2; the match to TRBD1 covers 9 bases. Looked up from germline, CDR1 is MDHEN and CDR2 is SYDVKM. The CDR3 contains 15 residues. Losses at the gene ends were 2 bases for V and 8 bases for J; bases not matched to a gene: 9. CDR3: CASSLPGTGLGGYTF. The CDR3 bases are TGTGCCAGCAGTTTACCCGGGACAGGGTTAGGCGGCTACACCTTC.

Turning to this clone: Other DNA sequences from this sample encode an identical CDR3 as well. The J gene is TRBJ1-3, the V gene TRBV5-1; D may be TRBD1 (6 bases). CDR3 length: 14 residues. Germline CDR1 is SGHRS and CDR2 is YFSETQ. V was trimmed by 4 bases and J by 0 bases, leaving 8 bases between them. In DNA, the CDR3 is TGCGCCAGCAGCCTACAGGGCTCTGGAAACACCATATATTTT. This translates into CASSLQGSGNTIYF.

V and J are TRBV10-2 and TRBJ1-2, with a possible D match to TRBD1 (6 bases). Trimming took 7 bases from V and 5 from J, leaving 14 bases between them. CDR1 WSHSY and CDR2 SAAADI come from the germline V gene. CDR3 length: 13 residues. CDR3 nucleotide sequence: TGCGCCAGCACCCCACAGGGAAATTATGGCTACACCTTC. It translates to CASTPQGNYGYTF.

The gene calls are TRBV7-9 and TRBJ2-3; 11 nucleotides match TRBD2. The CDR3 has 19 amino acids. V was clipped by 1 base and J by 3 bases; unmatched bases: 12. Looked up from germline, CDR1 is SEHNR and CDR2 is FQNEAQ (reference sequence). The CDR3 DNA is TGTGCCAGCAGCTTAGGTGTTATTCTGGGACTAGCGGAAACAGATACGCAGTATTTT. The encoded protein is CASSLGVILGLAETDTQYF.

This clone was counted ten times or more. V and J are TRBV28 and TRBJ2-1, with 13 bases identical to TRBD2. The germline CDR1 and CDR2 sequences are MDHEN and SYDVKM. The CDR3 is made up of 20 amino acids. V trimming: 4 bases; J trimming: 0 bases; junction bases outside the gene matches: 12. The CDR3 DNA reads TGTGCCAGCAGTTCCCGAGGACTAGCGGGAGTCCAACACTCCTACAATGAGCAGTTCTTC. Its translation is CASSSRGLAGVQHSYNEQFF.

This chain links TRBV2 with TRBJ2-3; 8 positions match TRBD2. The V gene's germline CDR1 is SNHLY and CDR2 FYNNEI. The CDR3 runs to 15 residues. V shed 5 bases, J shed 0 bases, and the junction held 4 bases outside the gene matches. The CDR3 region is CASSPGGSSTDTQYF. The CDR3 nucleotides are TGTGCCAGCAGTCCGGGGGGGTCGAGCACAGATACGCAGTATTTT.